Each of the 32 T cell receptor beta chains below was sequenced from the same sample in a study of blood T cell repertoires in COVID-19. The table came from immunoSEQ multiplex PCR; TCRdb's copy has only in-frame clones and leaves some out. The sample gives 88,000 or so clones, around nine tenths of which show up once; less than 9% is in the top ten. Sequences were obtained from peripheral blood. All receptors derive from a man aged 55 to 70 with acute or convalescent COVID-19.

V usage is TRBV18 and J usage is TRBJ1-2, with TRBD1 as a possible D gene (5 bases). This CDR3 is built from 17 residues. Germline V CDR1 and CDR2: KGHSH, LQKENI. The V gene lost 0 bases and the J gene lost 2 bases, with 16 bases spanning the gap. DNA of the CDR3: TGTGCCAGCTCACCACCGTTAAAATCTGGGGGGAACTATGGCTACACCTTC. As protein: CASSPPLKSGGNYGYTF.

The chain couples TRBV7-6 to TRBJ2-5; 10 bases are a match to TRBD2. Per the germline V gene, CDR1 is SGHVS and CDR2 is FNYEAQ. After removal of 8 bases from V and 1 base from J, the junction contained 7 bases not matched to a gene. The CDR3 has 15 amino acids. The chain's CDR3 is CASGGTSAVQETQYF. In nucleotides, the CDR3 is TGTGCCAGCGGCGGGACTAGCGCAGTCCAAGAGACCCAGTACTTC. The variable domain in full, with the rest retrieved from reference TRBV7-6 and TRBJ2-5, is GAGVSQSPRYKVTKRGQDVALRCDPISGHVSLYWYRQALGQGPEFLTYFNYEAQQDKSGLPNDRFSAERPEGSISTLTIQRTEQRDSAMYRCASGGTSAVQETQYFGPGTRLLVL.

The chain joins TRBV3-1 (or the pseudogene TRBV3-2) to TRBJ1-4; TRBD1 is a possible D gene (6 bases). Trimming removed 2 bases at V and 8 bases at J, with 21 bases between. Germline CDR1 and CDR2: LGHDT and YNNKEL (reference sequence). The CDR3 spans 17 residues. The CDR3: CASSQTQRQDRGEKLFF. CDR3 DNA: TGTGCCAGCAGCCAAACCCAAAGACAGGATAGGGGGGAAAAACTGTTTTTT.

This clone was seen just once. The gene calls are TRBV14 and TRBJ1-5; the D is unclear. Trimming left V 5 bases short and J 2 bases short, with 7 bases between. Germline V gene data show CDR1 as SGHDN and CDR2 as FVKESK. The CDR3 length is 13 residues. The CDR3 region is CASSTAGNQPQHF. The CDR3 coding sequence is TGTGCCAGCAGCACTGCGGGCAATCAGCCCCAGCATTTT.

This rearrangement joins TRBV18 to TRBJ1-4; D not certain. Trimming stripped 1 base from V and 8 bases from J, with 20 bases between. The length of the CDR3 is 17 residues. Germline V gives CDR1 KGHSH, CDR2 LQKENI. The CDR3: CASSPRVSGTVSEKLFF. Here the CDR3 DNA reads TGTGCCAGCTCACCACGGGTTTCGGGAACGGTTTCCGAAAAACTGTTTTTT.

V gene TRBV29-1 combines with J gene TRBJ2-3; a possible D gene is TRBD2 (6 bases). V was shortened by 3 bases and J by 1 base, with 11 bases between the two germline ends. Germline lookup yields CDR1 SQVTM and CDR2 ANQGSEA. This CDR3 is built from 14 residues. CDR3 residues: CSVDWGGRTDTQYF. The CDR3 DNA sequence: TGCAGCGTTGATTGGGGAGGTCGCACAGATACGCAGTATTTT.

CDR3 protein: CASSLGPNRGTNTGELFF. CDR3 bases: TGTGCCAGCTCATTGGGGCCCAACAGGGGGACGAACACCGGGGAGCTGTTTTTT. The V and J genes are TRBV18 and TRBJ2-2, with 8 bases identical to TRBD1. The CDR3 covers 18 residues. Per the germline V gene, CDR1 is KGHSH and CDR2 is LQKENI. Trimming cost V 5 bases and J 0 bases; bases outside gene matches: 11.

The V and J genes are TRBV30 and TRBJ1-2; D gene uncertain. This CDR3 region has 11 residues. V dropped 2 bases and J dropped 8 bases, with 9 bases sitting between them. The germline V gene encodes CDR1 GTSNPN and CDR2 SVGIG (reference sequence). The CDR3 region has the DNA TGTGCCTGGAGTTTCCAGAGGGGCTACACCTTC. It translates to CAWSFQRGYTF.

The gene calls are TRBV6-1 and TRBJ2-7; the D gene is possibly TRBD1 (7 bases). This CDR3 contains 16 residues. V was pared by 2 bases and J by 4 bases, with 18 bases between. Looked up from germline, CDR1 is MNHNS and CDR2 is SASEGT. The CDR3 bases are TGTGCCAGCAGTGAACGGCGAGGCAGGGGGACTTACGAGCAGTACTTC. Its protein is CASSERRGRGTYEQYF.

The chain uses TRBV29-1 and TRBJ1-1; D gene uncertain. CDR3 size: 10 residues. Germline assignment: CDR1 SQVTM and CDR2 ANQGSEA. The ends were cut back, 4 bases at V and 4 bases at J, with 4 bases in the middle. The CDR3: CSVAVTEAFF. The CDR3 region has the DNA TGCAGCGTTGCGGTCACTGAAGCTTTCTTT.

The rearrangement uses TRBV7-2 and TRBJ1-1, with 8 bases fitting TRBD1. CDR1 is SGHTA and CDR2 is FQGNSA in the germline V gene. This CDR3 contains 14 residues. Germline trimming cut 3 bases from V and 0 bases from J; bases unmatched to any gene: 0. CDR3 nucleotides: TGTGCCAGCAGCTTGACAGGGGTGAACACTGAAGCTTTCTTT. This translates into CASSLTGVNTEAFF.

The chain has TRBV7-2 and TRBJ1-3; unclear D gene. The CDR3 covers 13 residues. Germline V lookup: CDR1 SGHTA, CDR2 FQGNSA. V dropped 8 bases and J dropped 4 bases, with 12 bases sitting between them. This CDR3 is CASLWAEGNTIYF. CDR3 DNA sequence: TGTGCCAGCCTTTGGGCTGAGGGAAACACCATATATTTT.

The chain combines TRBV7-9 with TRBJ2-7, with D perhaps matching TRBD1 (5 bases). Germline loops: CDR1 SEHNR, CDR2 FQNEAQ (reference sequence). Trimming took 5 bases from V and 4 from J, leaving 18 bases between them. The CDR3 contains 15 residues. The CDR3 region has the DNA TGTGCCAGCAGCGGAGTAGGGGAAGACCCTTACGAGCAGTACTTC. Encoded protein: CASSGVGEDPYEQYF.

This chain connects TRBV7-3 to TRBJ2-3; TRBD2 aligns across 10 bases. The CDR3 is 15 amino acids. Germline V gene lookup returns CDR1 SGHTA and CDR2 FQGTGA. Losses at the gene ends were 2 bases for V and 7 bases for J; bases not matched to a gene: 6. The CDR3 region has the DNA TGTGCCAGCAGCTTAGGAGCGGGAGGGCCTTATACGCAGTATTTT. Amino acids: CASSLGAGGPYTQYF.

The chain joins TRBV10-2 to TRBJ2-2; TRBD2 matches 8 bases. The V and J ends lost 6 bases and 0 bases, in that order; junction bases with no gene match: 6. The CDR3 is 16 amino acids. CDR1 is WSHSY, CDR2 SAAADI, per germline. The CDR3 coding sequence is TGCGCCAGCAGCATCCTAGCGGGCGCGAACACCGGGGAGCTGTTTTTT. Amino acid sequence: CASSILAGANTGELFF.

CDR3 sequence: CASSLAFGGPSNQPQHF. In nucleotides, the CDR3 is TGTGCCAGCAGCTTAGCGTTCGGGGGGCCTAGCAATCAGCCCCAGCATTTT. This sequence joins TRBV7-2 and TRBJ1-5, with D tentatively TRBD1 (6 bases). Germline V gives CDR1 SGHTA, CDR2 FQGNSA. The V and J ends lost 0 bases and 0 bases respectively, with 12 bases between them. This CDR3 has 17 amino acids. The complete variable domain, with remaining parts taken from reference TRBV7-2 and TRBJ1-5, reads GAGVSQSPSNKVTEKGKDVELRCDPISGHTALYWYRQSLGQGLEFLIYFQGNSAPDKSGLPSDRFSAERTGGSVSTLTIQRTQQEDSAVYLCASSLAFGGPSNQPQHFGDGTRLSIL.

The chain is built from TRBV9 and TRBJ2-3; 8 bases align to TRBD2. V lost 0 bases, J lost 1 base, and 4 bases stayed unmatched. There are 16 residues in the CDR3. Germline V gene sequence: CDR1 SGDLS, CDR2 YYNGEE. The DNA of the CDR3 is TGTGCCAGCAGCGTAGCGAGCGGGAGACGCACAGATACGCAGTATTTT. Translating it yields CASSVASGRRTDTQYF.

This clone was detected once. The CDR3 DNA sequence: TGTGCCAGCAGCTTAGGGACCAAGGGGGATACGCAGTATTTT. This encodes CASSLGTKGDTQYF. The chain is built from TRBV7-9 and TRBJ2-3, with a possible D match to TRBD1 (5 bases). CDR1 and CDR2 from the germline V gene are SEHNR and FQNEAQ (reference sequence). V lost 1 base, J lost 6 bases, and 11 bases lay in between. This CDR3 is built from 14 residues.

For the CDR3, the DNA is TGTGCCAGCAGCTTAGTTGGGCTAGCGGCCCTCTCTGGGGCCAACGTCCTGACTTTC. Its translation: CASSLVGLAALSGANVLTF. The chain joins TRBV7-2 to TRBJ2-6, with 7 nucleotides matching TRBD2. Germline V gives CDR1 SGHTA, CDR2 FQGNSA. This CDR3 is 19 amino acids long. The V and J ends lost 1 base and 0 bases, in that order; junction bases with no gene match: 9.

V and J are TRBV11-2 and TRBJ2-7, with 12 bases that match TRBD2. This CDR3 is 17 amino acids long. The junction had 5 bases not matched to a gene; V was cut back by 2 bases and J by 0 bases. Germline CDR1 SGHAT, CDR2 FQNNGV. CDR3 loop: CASSLLAGGPGSYEQYF. Written as DNA, the CDR3 is TGTGCCAGCAGCTTACTAGCGGGAGGGCCGGGCTCCTACGAGCAGTACTTC.

The genes are TRBV7-8 and TRBJ2-5; TRBD1 aligns across 10 bases. Germline CDR1 reads SGHVS; CDR2 reads FQNEAQ. The trim removed 0 bases at V and 2 bases at J, leaving 3 bases unmatched. CDR3 length: 16 amino acids. The DNA for the CDR3 is TGTGCCAGCAGCTTAGCGAGGGACAGGGGACAAGAGACCCAGTACTTC. Residues: CASSLARDRGQETQYF. The entire variable domain, with the rest obtained from reference TRBV7-8 and TRBJ2-5, is as follows: GAGVSQSPRYKVAKRGQDVALRCDPISGHVSLFWYQQALGQGPEFLTYFQNEAQLDKSGLPSDRFFAERPEGSVSTLKIQRTQQEDSAVYLCASSLARDRGQETQYFGPGTRLLVL.

The V gene is TRBV4-1, the J gene TRBJ1-1; the D gene is possibly TRBD1 (5 bases). Trimming left V 0 bases short and J 2 bases short, with 13 bases between. CDR1 is MGHRA, CDR2 YSYEKL, per germline. CDR3 length: 16 residues. CDR3 nucleotide sequence: TGCGCCAGCAGCCAAGATCGGCAGGGTGGAAACACTGAAGCTTTCTTT. Its translation: CASSQDRQGGNTEAFF.

This clone has just a few counts. The chain is built from TRBV4-1 and TRBJ1-1; D ambiguous. From germline, CDR1 is MGHRA and CDR2 YSYEKL. V was pared by 0 bases and J by 5 bases, with 10 bases between. This CDR3 comprises 14 residues. The CDR3 DNA follows: TGCGCCAGCAGCCAAGATCAACCTACGACTGAAGCTTTCTTT. This encodes CASSQDQPTTEAFF.

This rearrangement joins TRBV18 to TRBJ1-1; 7 nucleotides match TRBD1. The germline V gene encodes CDR1 KGHSH and CDR2 LQKENI. Trimming at V came to 6 bases and at J to 3 bases, leaving 4 bases not matched to a gene. The CDR3 consists of 13 residues. The CDR3 bases are TGTGCCAGCTCCTACACAGGGGACACTGAAGCTTTCTTT. Translating gives CASSYTGDTEAFF.

The chain carries TRBV14 and TRBJ2-4, with D possibly matching TRBD2 (6 bases). Per the germline V gene, CDR1 is SGHDN and CDR2 is FVKESK. Trimming cost V 0 bases and J 9 bases, with 9 bases left between them. CDR3 length equals 13 residues. The CDR3 bases are TGTGCCAGCAGCCAAGATGGGCGGGGCATTCAGTACTTC. Translated, it gives CASSQDGRGIQYF.

The CDR3 is CSVGQSTNYGYTF. The CDR3 DNA sequence: TGCAGCGTTGGGCAGTCCACTAACTATGGCTACACCTTC. V and J are TRBV29-1 and TRBJ1-2, with no clear D. The germline CDR1 and CDR2 sequences are SQVTM and ANQGSEA. The CDR3 sequence is 13 residues long. The ends were cut back, 4 bases at V and 0 bases at J, with 9 bases in the middle.

The chain employs TRBV11-2 and TRBJ2-2; D perhaps matches TRBD1 (6 bases). Trimming shortened V by 5 bases and J by 5 bases, and 15 bases separated the two germline ends. The CDR3 loop spans 15 amino acids. Germline V gene sequence: CDR1 SGHAT, CDR2 FQNNGV. Here the CDR3 DNA reads TGTGCCAGCAGCACAGGGATTTTAAGGACCGGGGAGCTGTTTTTT. Amino acids: CASSTGILRTGELFF.

V and J are TRBV6-5 and TRBJ1-2, with 7 bases aligning to TRBD1. This CDR3 has 13 residues. The V gene's germline CDR1 is MNHEY and CDR2 SVGAGI. The trim removed 6 bases at V and 7 bases at J, leaving 8 bases unmatched. The CDR3 spells CASSVDRVSGYTF. DNA of the CDR3: TGTGCCAGCAGCGTTGACAGGGTATCTGGCTACACCTTC.

The chain recombines TRBV6-5 with TRBJ1-2; 10 bases map to TRBD1. The ends lost 5 bases at V and 1 base at J; junction bases unmatched: 4. This CDR3 comprises 15 residues. The germline CDR1 and CDR2 sequences are MNHEY and SVGAGI. CDR3 region: CASSPDRGRNYGYTF. The CDR3 DNA is TGTGCCAGCAGTCCTGACAGGGGGCGTAACTATGGCTACACCTTC.

J is TRBJ2-2 and V is TRBV19, with TRBD2 identical over 9 bases. V was clipped by 3 bases and J by 2 bases; unmatched bases: 4. CDR3 length: 16 residues. CDR1 LNHDA and CDR2 SQIVND come from the germline V gene (reference sequence). The CDR3 DNA reads as TGTGCCAGTAGTATTGGGACTAGCAAAAACACCGGGGAGCTGTTTTTT. Its translation: CASSIGTSKNTGELFF.

This clone appeared once. The chain recombines TRBV9 with TRBJ2-3; weak D call: TRBD1 (5 bases). The CDR3 is 15 residues long. From germline, CDR1 is SGDLS and CDR2 YYNGEE. Trimming pared 2 bases from V and 2 bases from J, leaving 12 bases between. The CDR3 DNA is TGTGCCAGCAGCGTCCAGGGTTTTCCCACAGATACGCAGTATTTT. Its protein is CASSVQGFPTDTQYF.

The chain employs TRBV6-1 and TRBJ1-4, with 8 bases matching TRBD1. With 2 bases clipped from V and 8 bases from J, the junction kept 4 bases outside the gene matches. Per germline, CDR1 MNHNS and CDR2 SASEGT. This CDR3 is 14 amino acids long. CDR3 residues: CASSELRGREKLFF. CDR3 nucleotides: TGTGCCAGCAGTGAACTCAGGGGGCGGGAAAAACTGTTTTTT.